A selection of T cell receptor beta chains follows, all from one sample in a study of blood T cell repertoires in COVID-19. TCRdb's copy holds only in-frame clones and misses some; the assay was immunoSEQ multiplex PCR. Of 97,000 or so clones in the sample, roughly nine tenths were seen once. Sequenced: peripheral blood. These receptor sequences come from a man over 45 with active COVID-19. Each CDR3 is given with its conserved first and last residue. Fields, in order: clone size, D gene, V gene, J gene, CDR3 DNA, CDR3 protein. The D gene is left open where the match is weak. Some rows mark clone size as missing; the rest say once, few, many or name a class of expanded clone.

size: few
D: .
V: TRBV21-1
J: TRBJ1-4
DNA: TGTGCCAGCAGCAAACTGGGGACAGGGGGCGCAAATGAAAAACTGTTTTTT
CDR3: CASSKLGTGGANEKLFF

size: .
D: TRBD1
V: TRBV6-2/TRBV6-3
J: TRBJ1-1
DNA: TGTGCCAGCAGTTACAGGGACAGGAACACTGAAGCTTTCTTT
CDR3: CASSYRDRNTEAFF

size: few
D: .
V: TRBV5-1
J: TRBJ1-2
DNA: TGCGCCAGAGCAGGTATACCTCACTATGGCTACACCTTC
CDR3: CARAGIPHYGYTF

size: .
D: .
V: TRBV7-2
J: TRBJ2-4
DNA: TGTGCCACCCCAGGGAAGTACTTC
CDR3: CATPGKYF

size: .
D: .
V: TRBV5-6
J: TRBJ2-7
DNA: TGTGCCAGCAGCTTTTACGGGTACGAGCAGTACTTC
CDR3: CASSFYGYEQYF

size: .
D: TRBD2
V: TRBV3-1/TRBV3-2
J: TRBJ2-3
DNA: TGTGCCAGCAGCCAAGCCTACGGGGGGGCCGCAGATACGCAGTATTTT
CDR3: CASSQAYGGAADTQYF

size: .
D: .
V: TRBV3-1/TRBV3-2
J: TRBJ1-3
DNA: TGTGCCAGCAGCCTTACCGGGGGAAACACCATATATTTT
CDR3: CASSLTGGNTIYF

size: .
D: TRBD1
V: TRBV7-8
J: TRBJ2-5
DNA: TGTGCCAGCAGCTTAGGTTGGGTCAGGGGGGAGACCCAGTACTTC
CDR3: CASSLGWVRGETQYF

size: .
D: .
V: TRBV25-1
J: TRBJ1-5
DNA: TGTGCCAGCAGTGAGGGCTACAGTGGGCAGCCCCAGCATTTT
CDR3: CASSEGYSGQPQHF

size: .
D: .
V: TRBV24-1
J: TRBJ1-2
DNA: TGTGCCACCTGGCATGGCTACACCTTC
CDR3: CATWHGYTF

size: .
D: .
V: TRBV28
J: TRBJ1-2
DNA: TGTGCCAGCAGTTTATGGGACACCTTCTATGGCTACACCTTC
CDR3: CASSLWDTFYGYTF

size: .
D: .
V: TRBV30
J: TRBJ1-2
DNA: TGTGCCTGGAGTGTAAGCAGGCGTTATGGCTACACCTTC
CDR3: CAWSVSRRYGYTF

size: .
D: .
V: TRBV11-3
J: TRBJ2-2
DNA: TGTGCCAGCAGCCCCCGGGGTACCGGGGAGCTGTTTTTT
CDR3: CASSPRGTGELFF

size: .
D: .
V: TRBV4-3
J: TRBJ1-1
DNA: TGCGCCAGCAGCCTACTGAGGGAAGCGAACACTGAAGCTTTCTTT
CDR3: CASSLLREANTEAFF

size: .
D: .
V: TRBV27
J: TRBJ2-3
DNA: TGTGCCAGCAGTTTAGGGCCTGTCCCTCGCACAGATACGCAGTATTTT
CDR3: CASSLGPVPRTDTQYF

size: .
D: .
V: TRBV6-2/TRBV6-3
J: TRBJ2-2
DNA: TGTGCCAGCAGTTACGATTTTCGTTATGGGGGGTCCGGGGAGCTGTTTTTT
CDR3: CASSYDFRYGGSGELFF

size: .
D: .
V: TRBV10-3
J: TRBJ2-3
DNA: TGTGCCATCAGTGCTGGGGGCCTCACAGATACGCAGTATTTT
CDR3: CAISAGGLTDTQYF

size: .
D: TRBD2
V: TRBV7-2
J: TRBJ2-3
DNA: TGTGCCAGCAGCCCTGGGGGGGGTGGCACAGATACGCAGTATTTT
CDR3: CASSPGGGGTDTQYF

size: once
D: .
V: TRBV27
J: TRBJ2-1
DNA: TGTGCCAGCAGCCGAATCTTAGGGGGTTTATGGGAGCAGTTCTTC
CDR3: CASSRILGGLWEQFF

size: few
D: .
V: TRBV27
J: TRBJ1-5
DNA: TGTGCCAGCAGTTCTAGTGGGGGGAGCAATCAGCCCCAGCATTTT
CDR3: CASSSSGGSNQPQHF

size: .
D: TRBD2
V: TRBV12-3/TRBV12-4
J: TRBJ2-5
DNA: TGTGCCAGCACCCAAAGCGGGGAAGAGACCCAGTACTTC
CDR3: CASTQSGEETQYF

size: once
D: .
V: TRBV9
J: TRBJ1-2
DNA: TGTGCCCGCAGCGTAGGCACGGGGGGGGGATTAGGTGGCTACACCTTC
CDR3: CARSVGTGGGLGGYTF

size: .
D: TRBD2
V: TRBV5-6
J: TRBJ2-2
DNA: TGTGCCAGCAGCTTGCTCCTAGCGGGGGCCGGGGAGCTGTTTTTT
CDR3: CASSLLLAGAGELFF

size: .
D: TRBD1
V: TRBV7-9
J: TRBJ1-1
DNA: TGTGCCAGCAGCAGCAGACGGACAGGGACCAACACTGAAGCTTTCTTT
CDR3: CASSSRRTGTNTEAFF

size: once
D: .
V: TRBV6-1
J: TRBJ2-3
DNA: TGTGCCAGCAGTGAGGGACACCGCACAGATACGCAGTATTTT
CDR3: CASSEGHRTDTQYF

size: .
D: TRBD1
V: TRBV6-2/TRBV6-3
J: TRBJ2-7
DNA: TGTGCCAGCAGTCCAGCCCCGGGACAGGGGGCCGTTAAAGCATCCTACGAGCAGTACTTC
CDR3: CASSPAPGQGAVKASYEQYF

size: .
D: .
V: TRBV11-2
J: TRBJ1-4
DNA: TGTGCCAGCAGCTTAGGGGGCGCAACTAATGAAAAACTGTTTTTT
CDR3: CASSLGGATNEKLFF

size: .
D: TRBD1
V: TRBV3-1/TRBV3-2
J: TRBJ2-1
DNA: TGTGCCAGCAGCCCCGACAGGGGGGTCAATGAGCAGTTCTTC
CDR3: CASSPDRGVNEQFF

size: .
D: .
V: TRBV7-9
J: TRBJ1-4
DNA: TGTGCCAGCACCCGAGATCGGGGGGATGAAAAACTGTTTTTT
CDR3: CASTRDRGDEKLFF

size: .
D: TRBD2
V: TRBV5-1
J: TRBJ2-3
DNA: TGCGCCAGCAGCTTACTAGCGGGGGGCACAGATACGCAGTATTTT
CDR3: CASSLLAGGTDTQYF

size: .
D: TRBD1
V: TRBV7-8
J: TRBJ1-1
DNA: TGTGCCAGCAGCTTGAGTGGGGGACAGTGGAACACTGAAGCTTTCTTT
CDR3: CASSLSGGQWNTEAFF

size: .
D: .
V: TRBV2
J: TRBJ1-2
DNA: TGTGCCAGCAGTGCAGGGGAGGGCTATGGCTACACCTTC
CDR3: CASSAGEGYGYTF

size: .
D: .
V: TRBV29-1
J: TRBJ2-1
DNA: TGCAGCGTTGTATTAGTCTCCTACAATGAGCAGTTCTTC
CDR3: CSVVLVSYNEQFF

size: .
D: .
V: TRBV24-1
J: TRBJ2-3
DNA: TGTGCCACCAGGACCCCACGTCGACACACGCGTTGCACAGATACGCAGTATTTT
CDR3: CATRTPRRHTRCTDTQYF

size: .
D: TRBD1
V: TRBV3-1/TRBV3-2
J: TRBJ2-1
DNA: TGTGCCAGCAGCCCGACAGGGGGCCGAAGTAGTGAGCAGTTCTTC
CDR3: CASSPTGGRSSEQFF

size: .
D: .
V: TRBV6-4
J: TRBJ2-3
DNA: TGTGCCAGCAGGGCGGCCAGCGGTATAGATACGCAGTATTTT
CDR3: CASRAASGIDTQYF

size: .
D: TRBD1
V: TRBV6-2/TRBV6-3
J: TRBJ2-3
DNA: TGTGCCAGCAGTTACTCGCGGACAGGGTTGGTTGATACGCAGTATTTT
CDR3: CASSYSRTGLVDTQYF

size: .
D: .
V: TRBV5-1
J: TRBJ2-1
DNA: TGCGCCAGCAGCGGCCGGAACGGTGTGGGCGACAATGAGCAGTTCTTC
CDR3: CASSGRNGVGDNEQFF

size: .
D: .
V: TRBV24-1
J: TRBJ2-7
DNA: TGTGCCACCAGTGACCCGCGGCGACCCTACGAGCAGTACTTC
CDR3: CATSDPRRPYEQYF

size: .
D: .
V: TRBV5-1
J: TRBJ2-3
DNA: TGCGCCAGCAGCCCAGAGACAGGCAGCACAGATACGCAGTATTTT
CDR3: CASSPETGSTDTQYF

size: .
D: .
V: TRBV7-2
J: TRBJ2-1
DNA: TGTGCCAGCAGCCCCACCGGGGGCTCCTACAATGAGCAGTTCTTC
CDR3: CASSPTGGSYNEQFF

size: .
D: .
V: TRBV5-6
J: TRBJ1-5
DNA: TGTGCCAGCAGCTCCCTAGTGACGGGGCCCCAGCATTTT
CDR3: CASSSLVTGPQHF

size: .
D: .
V: TRBV5-4
J: TRBJ2-7
DNA: TGTGCCAGCAGCCCCGCCACCGGGTCTTTCTACTACGAGCAGTACTTC
CDR3: CASSPATGSFYYEQYF

size: .
D: .
V: TRBV6-5
J: TRBJ1-6
DNA: TGTGCCAGCAGTTTCTCGACAGTTAATTCACCCCTCCACTTT
CDR3: CASSFSTVNSPLHF

size: .
D: TRBD1
V: TRBV4-2
J: TRBJ1-2
DNA: TGTGCCAGCAGCCAGTCGACAGGGATGGATGGGGGCTACACCTTC
CDR3: CASSQSTGMDGGYTF

size: .
D: TRBD2
V: TRBV27
J: TRBJ2-1
DNA: TGTGCCAGCAGTTTACATACGGGCGGGGGGGTCTACAATGAGCAGTTCTTC
CDR3: CASSLHTGGGVYNEQFF

size: .
D: TRBD1
V: TRBV9
J: TRBJ2-2
DNA: TGTGCCAGCAGCGTAGGTCCGGGACAGGGATGGACCGGGGAGCTGTTTTTT
CDR3: CASSVGPGQGWTGELFF

size: .
D: .
V: TRBV27
J: TRBJ1-5
DNA: TGTGCCAGCAGTTTCCCAAATCAGCCCCAGCATTTT
CDR3: CASSFPNQPQHF

size: .
D: TRBD1
V: TRBV29-1
J: TRBJ2-7
DNA: TGCAGCGTTCGCCCGGGACAGGGCTACGAGCAGTACTTC
CDR3: CSVRPGQGYEQYF

size: .
D: TRBD1
V: TRBV6-5
J: TRBJ2-7
DNA: TGTGCCAGCAGGTACCGAATCCGACAGGGGGCCTACGAGCAGTACTTC
CDR3: CASRYRIRQGAYEQYF

size: .
D: TRBD2
V: TRBV18
J: TRBJ2-1
DNA: TGTGCCAGCTCACCGGCTAGCGGGGGTTCCAATGAGCAGTTCTTC
CDR3: CASSPASGGSNEQFF

size: .
D: .
V: TRBV7-8
J: TRBJ1-1
DNA: TGTGCCAGCAGTTCAATACAGGCTGAAGCTTTCTTT
CDR3: CASSSIQAEAFF

size: .
D: TRBD1
V: TRBV2
J: TRBJ1-2
DNA: TGTGCCAGCACGGGACAGACCCTGCCCAACTATGGCTACACCTTC
CDR3: CASTGQTLPNYGYTF

size: .
D: TRBD1
V: TRBV6-4
J: TRBJ1-2
DNA: TGTGCCAGCAGTGCGACAGGGAGCGGTGATGGCTACACCTTC
CDR3: CASSATGSGDGYTF